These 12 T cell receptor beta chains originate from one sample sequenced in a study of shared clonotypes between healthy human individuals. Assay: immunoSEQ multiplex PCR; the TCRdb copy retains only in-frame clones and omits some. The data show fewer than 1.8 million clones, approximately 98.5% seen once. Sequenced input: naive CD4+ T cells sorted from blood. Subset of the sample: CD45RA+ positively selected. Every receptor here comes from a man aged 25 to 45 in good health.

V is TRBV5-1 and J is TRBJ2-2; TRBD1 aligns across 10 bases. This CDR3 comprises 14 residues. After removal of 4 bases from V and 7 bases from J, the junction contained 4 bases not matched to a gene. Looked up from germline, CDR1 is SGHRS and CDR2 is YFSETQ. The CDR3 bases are TGCGCCAGCAGCCAGGGACAGGGGATCGGGGAGCTGTTTTTT. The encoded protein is CASSQGQGIGELFF.

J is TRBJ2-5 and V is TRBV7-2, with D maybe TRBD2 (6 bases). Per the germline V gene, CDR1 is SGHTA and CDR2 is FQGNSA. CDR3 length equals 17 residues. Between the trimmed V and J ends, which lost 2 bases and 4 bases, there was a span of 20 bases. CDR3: CASSLSIRSGARETQYF. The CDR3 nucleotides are TGTGCCAGCAGCTTAAGTATTCGTAGCGGAGCCCGAGAGACCCAGTACTTC.

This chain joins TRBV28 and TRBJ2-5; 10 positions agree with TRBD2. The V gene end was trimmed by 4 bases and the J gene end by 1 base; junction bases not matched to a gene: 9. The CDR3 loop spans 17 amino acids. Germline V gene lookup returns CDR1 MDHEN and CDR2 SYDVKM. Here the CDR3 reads CASSSRSWTSGQETQYF. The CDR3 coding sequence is TGTGCCAGCAGTTCCCGCTCATGGACTAGCGGCCAAGAGACCCAGTACTTC.

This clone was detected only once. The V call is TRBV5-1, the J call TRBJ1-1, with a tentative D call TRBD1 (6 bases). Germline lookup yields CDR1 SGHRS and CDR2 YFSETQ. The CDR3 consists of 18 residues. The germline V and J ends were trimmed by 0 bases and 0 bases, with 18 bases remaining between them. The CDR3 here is CASSLGLRGMGMNTEAFF. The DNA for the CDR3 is TGCGCCAGCAGCTTGGGTTTAAGGGGGATGGGGATGAACACTGAAGCTTTCTTT. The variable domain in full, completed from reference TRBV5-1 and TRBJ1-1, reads KAGVTQTPRYLIKTRGQQVTLSCSPISGHRSVSWYQQTPGQGLQFLFEYFSETQRNKGNFPGRFSGRQFSNSRSEMNVSTLELGDSALYLCASSLGLRGMGMNTEAFFGQGTRLTVV.

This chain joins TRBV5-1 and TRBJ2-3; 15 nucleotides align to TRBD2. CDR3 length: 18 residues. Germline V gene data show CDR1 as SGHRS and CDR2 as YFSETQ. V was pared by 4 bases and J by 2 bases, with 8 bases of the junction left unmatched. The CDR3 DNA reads TGCGCCAGCAGCCTCGGACTAGCGGGAGGGCCCCACACAGATACGCAGTATTTT. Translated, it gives CASSLGLAGGPHTDTQYF.

CDR3 region: CASSTFSRGIQETQYF. The CDR3 nucleotides read TGTGCCAGCAGCACTTTCTCCCGGGGGATACAAGAGACCCAGTACTTC. V is TRBV7-1 and J is TRBJ2-5, with D perhaps TRBD2 (6 bases). TRBV7-1 has ORF status, its function being uncertain. Trimming took 5 bases from V and 2 from J, leaving 18 bases between them. This CDR3 contains 16 residues.

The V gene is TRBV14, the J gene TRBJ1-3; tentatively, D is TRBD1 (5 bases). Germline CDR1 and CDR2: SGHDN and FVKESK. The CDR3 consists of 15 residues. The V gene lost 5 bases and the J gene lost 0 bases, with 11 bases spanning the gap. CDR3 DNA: TGTGCCAGCAGCGTGGGACGCCACTCTGGAAACACCATATATTTT. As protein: CASSVGRHSGNTIYF. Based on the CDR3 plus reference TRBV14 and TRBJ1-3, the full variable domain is EAGVTQFPSHSVIEKGQTVTLRCDPISGHDNLYWYRRVMGKEIKFLLHFVKESKQDESGMPNNRFLAERTGGTYSTLKVQPAELEDSGVYFCASSVGRHSGNTIYFGEGSWLTVV.

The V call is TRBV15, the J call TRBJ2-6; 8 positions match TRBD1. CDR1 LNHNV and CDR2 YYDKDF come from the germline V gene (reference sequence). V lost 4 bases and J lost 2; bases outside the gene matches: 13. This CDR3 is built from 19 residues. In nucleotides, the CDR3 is TGTGCCACCAGCACCGGGACAGGCGAACCGTTAGCTGGGGCCAACGTCCTGACTTTC. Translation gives CATSTGTGEPLAGANVLTF.

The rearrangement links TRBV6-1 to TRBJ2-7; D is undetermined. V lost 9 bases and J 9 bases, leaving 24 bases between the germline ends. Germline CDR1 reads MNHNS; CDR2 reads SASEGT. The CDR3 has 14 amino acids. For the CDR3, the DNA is TGTGCCAGGGGGTTCGTCGCAGCCAAACGTGGGCAGTACTTC. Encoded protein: CARGFVAAKRGQYF.

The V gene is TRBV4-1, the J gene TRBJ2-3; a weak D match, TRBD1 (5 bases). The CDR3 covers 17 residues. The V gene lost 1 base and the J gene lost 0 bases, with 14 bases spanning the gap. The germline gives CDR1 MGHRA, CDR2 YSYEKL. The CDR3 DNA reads TGCGCCAGCAGCCAAGGCCCGACAGTCTCTAGCACAGATACGCAGTATTTT. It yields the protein CASSQGPTVSSTDTQYF.

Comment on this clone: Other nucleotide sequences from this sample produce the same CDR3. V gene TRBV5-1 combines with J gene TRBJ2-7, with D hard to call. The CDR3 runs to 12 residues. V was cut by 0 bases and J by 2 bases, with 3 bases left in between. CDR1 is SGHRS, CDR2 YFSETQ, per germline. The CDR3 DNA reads TGCGCCAGCAGCTTGGTCGCCTACGAGCAGTACTTC. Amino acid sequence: CASSLVAYEQYF.

This CDR3 is CASSPEIAAKNIQYF. The CDR3 DNA reads as TGTGCCAGCAGCCCGGAGATTGCCGCCAAAAACATTCAGTACTTC. The gene calls are TRBV5-4 and TRBJ2-4, with D unresolved. CDR1 and CDR2 (germline): SGHNT, YYREEE (reference sequence). The CDR3 runs 15 residues. Trimming pared 4 bases from V and 1 base from J, leaving 12 bases between. The full variable domain, with the rest looked up from reference TRBV5-4 and TRBJ2-4, is ETGVTQSPTHLIKTRGQQVTLRCSSQSGHNTVSWYQQALGQGPQFIFQYYREEENGRGNFPPRFSGLQFPNYSSELNVNALELDDSALYLCASSPEIAAKNIQYFGAGTRLSVL.